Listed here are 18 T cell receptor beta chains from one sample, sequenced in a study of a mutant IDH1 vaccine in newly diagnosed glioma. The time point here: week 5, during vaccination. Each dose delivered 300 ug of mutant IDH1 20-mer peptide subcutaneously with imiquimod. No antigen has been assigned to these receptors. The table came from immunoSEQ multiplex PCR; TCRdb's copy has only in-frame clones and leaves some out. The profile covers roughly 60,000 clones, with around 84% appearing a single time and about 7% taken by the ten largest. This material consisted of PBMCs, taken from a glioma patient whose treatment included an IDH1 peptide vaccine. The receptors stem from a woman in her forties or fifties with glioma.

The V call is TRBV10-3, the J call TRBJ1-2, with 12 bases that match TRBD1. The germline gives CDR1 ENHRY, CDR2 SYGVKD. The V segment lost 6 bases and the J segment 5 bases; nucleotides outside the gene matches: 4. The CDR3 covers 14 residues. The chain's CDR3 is CAIRGDRGLYGYTF. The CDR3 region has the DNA TGTGCCATCAGGGGGGACAGGGGGCTTTATGGCTACACCTTC.

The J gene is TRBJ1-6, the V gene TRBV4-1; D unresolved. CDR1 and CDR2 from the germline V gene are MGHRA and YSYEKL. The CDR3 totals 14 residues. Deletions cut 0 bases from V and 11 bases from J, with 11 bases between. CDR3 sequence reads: CASSQEKIPPPLHF. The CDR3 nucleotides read TGCGCCAGCAGCCAAGAAAAGATCCCCCCACCCCTCCACTTT.

The CDR3 DNA reads TGTGCCAGCATCCGGTCCGGGTCGAACACTGAAGCTTTCTTT. Protein: CASIRSGSNTEAFF. The rearrangement joins TRBV27 to TRBJ1-1; no definite D call. Deletions cut 7 bases from V and 1 base from J, with 13 bases between. This CDR3 has 14 amino acids. CDR1 is MNHEY and CDR2 is SMNVEV in the germline V gene (reference sequence).

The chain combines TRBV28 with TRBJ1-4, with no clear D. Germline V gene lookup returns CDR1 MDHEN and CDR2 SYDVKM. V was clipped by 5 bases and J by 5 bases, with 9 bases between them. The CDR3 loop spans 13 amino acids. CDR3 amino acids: CASSTGFNEKLFF. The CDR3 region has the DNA TGTGCCAGCAGTACGGGGTTCAATGAAAAACTGTTTTTT.

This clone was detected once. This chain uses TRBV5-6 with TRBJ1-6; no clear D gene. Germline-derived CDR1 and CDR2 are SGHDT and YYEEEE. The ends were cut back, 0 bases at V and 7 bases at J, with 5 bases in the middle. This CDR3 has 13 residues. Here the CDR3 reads CASSLGRNSPLHF. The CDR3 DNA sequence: TGTGCCAGCAGCTTGGGACGGAATTCACCCCTCCACTTT.

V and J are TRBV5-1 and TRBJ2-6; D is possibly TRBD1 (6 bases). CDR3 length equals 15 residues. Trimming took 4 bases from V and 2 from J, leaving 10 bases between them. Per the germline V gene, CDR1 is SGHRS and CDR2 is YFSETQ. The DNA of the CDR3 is TGCGCCAGCAGCCTAGGGGGTACTGGGGCCAACGTCCTGACTTTC. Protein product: CASSLGGTGANVLTF.

The CDR3 region is CASSSEDGYTF. For the CDR3, the DNA is TGTGCCAGCAGTTCTGAGGACGGCTACACCTTC. The chain combines TRBV27 with TRBJ1-2; no clear D. Trimming left V 4 bases short and J 8 bases short, with 8 bases between. Germline V CDR1 and CDR2: MNHEY, SMNVEV (reference sequence). The CDR3 is 11 amino acids.

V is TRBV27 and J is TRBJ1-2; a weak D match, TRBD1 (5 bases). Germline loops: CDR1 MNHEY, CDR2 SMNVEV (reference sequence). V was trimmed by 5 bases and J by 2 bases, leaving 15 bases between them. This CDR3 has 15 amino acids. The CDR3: CASSRQPEANYGYTF. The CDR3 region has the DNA TGTGCCAGCAGTAGACAGCCTGAGGCGAACTATGGCTACACCTTC.

The CDR3 sequence: CASSLSAGSSYEQYF. The CDR3 DNA reads TGTGCCAGCAGCTTGTCGGCAGGGAGCTCCTACGAGCAGTACTTC. The rearrangement links TRBV5-5 to TRBJ2-7; the D call may be TRBD1 or TRBD2 (5 bases each). Trimming stripped 1 base from V and 0 bases from J, with 11 bases between. Germline V gives CDR1 SGHKS, CDR2 YYEKEE (reference sequence). The CDR3 extends over 15 amino acids.

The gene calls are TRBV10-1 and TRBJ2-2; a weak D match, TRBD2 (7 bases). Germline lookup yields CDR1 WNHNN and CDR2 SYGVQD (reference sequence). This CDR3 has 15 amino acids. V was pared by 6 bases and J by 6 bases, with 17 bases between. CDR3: CASSPRGAGSGELFF. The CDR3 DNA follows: TGCGCCAGCAGCCCACGGGGGGCCGGGTCCGGGGAGCTGTTTTTT.

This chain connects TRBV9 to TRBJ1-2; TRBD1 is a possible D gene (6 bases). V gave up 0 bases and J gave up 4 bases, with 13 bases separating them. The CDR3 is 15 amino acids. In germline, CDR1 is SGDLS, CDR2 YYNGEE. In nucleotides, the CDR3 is TGTGCCAGCAGCGTAGGGACAGAACCTCTCTATGGCTACACCTTC. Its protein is CASSVGTEPLYGYTF.

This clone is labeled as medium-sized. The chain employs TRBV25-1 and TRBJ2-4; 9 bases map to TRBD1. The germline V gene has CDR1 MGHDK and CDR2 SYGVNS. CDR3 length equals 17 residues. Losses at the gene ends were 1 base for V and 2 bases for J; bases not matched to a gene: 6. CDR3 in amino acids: CASSEWHRGRPKNIQYF. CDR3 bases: TGTGCCAGCAGTGAATGGCACAGGGGGCGACCCAAAAACATTCAGTACTTC.

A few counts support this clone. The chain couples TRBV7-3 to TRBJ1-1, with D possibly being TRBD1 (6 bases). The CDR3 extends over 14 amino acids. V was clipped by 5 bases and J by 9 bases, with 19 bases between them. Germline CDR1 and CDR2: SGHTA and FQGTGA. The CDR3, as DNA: TGTGCCAGCAGCCCGACGGACAGACCCAAGAAAGCTTTCTTT. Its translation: CASSPTDRPKKAFF.

This CDR3 reads CASSVAFPGNTIYF. The CDR3 DNA is TGTGCCAGCAGCGTAGCTTTCCCTGGAAACACCATATATTTT. The rearrangement links TRBV9 to TRBJ1-3; D is undetermined. This CDR3 is 14 amino acids long. Germline lookup yields CDR1 SGDLS and CDR2 YYNGEE. V was trimmed by 0 bases and J by 2 bases, leaving 6 bases between them. The whole variable domain, filled in from reference TRBV9 and TRBJ1-3, reads DSGVTQTPKHLITATGQRVTLRCSPRSGDLSVYWYQQSLDQGLQFLIQYYNGEERAKGNILERFSAQQFPDLHSELNLSSLELGDSALYFCASSVAFPGNTIYFGEGSWLTVV.

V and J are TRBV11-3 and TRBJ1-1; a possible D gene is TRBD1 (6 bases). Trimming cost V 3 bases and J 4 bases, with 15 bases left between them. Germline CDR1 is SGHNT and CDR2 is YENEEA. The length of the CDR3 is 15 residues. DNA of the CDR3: TGTGCCAGCAGCTTGGGGGCGAAGGGGATCACTGAAGCTTTCTTT. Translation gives CASSLGAKGITEAFF. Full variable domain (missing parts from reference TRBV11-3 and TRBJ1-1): EAGVVQSPRYKIIEKKQPVAFWCNPISGHNTLYWYLQNLGQGPELLIRYENEEAVDDSQLPKDRFSAERLKGVDSTLKIQPAELGDSAVYLCASSLGAKGITEAFFGQGTRLTVV.

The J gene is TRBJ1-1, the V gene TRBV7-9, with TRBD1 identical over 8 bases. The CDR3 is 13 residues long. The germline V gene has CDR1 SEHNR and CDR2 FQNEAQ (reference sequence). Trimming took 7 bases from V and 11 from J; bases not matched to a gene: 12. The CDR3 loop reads CASNQGAAARAFF. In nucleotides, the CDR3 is TGTGCCAGCAATCAGGGGGCGGCAGCAAGGGCTTTCTTT.

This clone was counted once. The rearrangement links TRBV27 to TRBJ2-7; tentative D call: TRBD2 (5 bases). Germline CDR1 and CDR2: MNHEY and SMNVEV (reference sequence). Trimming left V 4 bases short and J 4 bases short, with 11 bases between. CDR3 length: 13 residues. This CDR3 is CASSSDEGYEQYF. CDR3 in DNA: TGTGCCAGCAGTTCGGACGAGGGTTACGAGCAGTACTTC.

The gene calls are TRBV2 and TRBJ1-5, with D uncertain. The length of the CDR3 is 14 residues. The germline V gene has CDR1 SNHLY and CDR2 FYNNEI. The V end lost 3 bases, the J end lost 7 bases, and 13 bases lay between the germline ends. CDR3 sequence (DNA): TGTGCCAGCAGTGATTCCCGGAATAAACAGCCCCAGCATTTT. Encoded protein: CASSDSRNKQPQHF.